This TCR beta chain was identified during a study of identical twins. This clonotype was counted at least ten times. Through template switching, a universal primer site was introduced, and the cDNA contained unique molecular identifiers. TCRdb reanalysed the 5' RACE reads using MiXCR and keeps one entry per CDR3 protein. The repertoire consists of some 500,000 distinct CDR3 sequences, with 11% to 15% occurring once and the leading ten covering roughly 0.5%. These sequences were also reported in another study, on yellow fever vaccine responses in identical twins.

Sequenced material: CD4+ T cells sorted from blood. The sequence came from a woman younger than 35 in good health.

CDR3 in amino acids: CASSSTPLGRTQYF. CDR3 sequence (DNA): TGTGCCAGCAGCTCGACCCCGCTTGGTAGGACGCAGTATTTT. The V gene is TRBV7-2, the J gene TRBJ2-3; D is undetermined. The CDR3 runs to 14 residues. The germline gives CDR1 SGHTA, CDR2 FQGNSA. V was shortened by 4 bases and J by 9 bases, with 17 bases between the two germline ends.